The 5 T cell receptor beta chains listed next were all sequenced from one sample in a study of CD8+ T cells in alopecia areata (dated by TCRdb to 2016 to 2019). Libraries were prepared through the immunoSEQ multiplex PCR assay. To provide template for TCR sequencing, every sample had RNA extracted and reverse transcribed into cDNA. Entries here come from immuneACCESS through TCRdb and include only in-frame sequences with V and J called. Some clones fail to appear in such tables; in the studies checked, an unresolved V gene covers under half of the shortfall, and the cause of the remainder is unknown. The sample table shows 150,000 to 250,000 clones, and 55% to 75% are seen once. About 5.5% of the sample is taken by the ten largest. The meaning of the sample's time point label: 24 weeks on oral tofacitinib. This sample's treatment or condition label indicates: oral pan-JAK inhibitor, 5-10 mg twice daily.

The sequencing here drew on CD4+ T cells sorted from blood, taken at week 24, from a patient treated with tofacitinib. These receptors were taken from a human donor with alopecia areata.

This clone was counted only a few times. The CDR3 region has the DNA TGTGCCAGCAGCGTAGGTGACCGGGAGACCCAGTACTTC. Protein: CASSVGDRETQYF. The chain couples TRBV9 to TRBJ2-5; unclear D gene. Per germline, CDR1 SGDLS and CDR2 YYNGEE. CDR3 length: 13 amino acids. Trimming removed 0 bases from V and 5 bases from J, with 8 bases in between.

This clone has only one observation. The chain joins TRBV5-1 to TRBJ2-7; D tentatively fits TRBD1 or TRBD2 (5 bases each). The ends were cut back, 0 bases at V and 6 bases at J, with 13 bases in the middle. The CDR3 contains 14 residues. Germline assignment: CDR1 SGHRS and CDR2 YFSETQ. Here the CDR3 DNA reads TGCGCCAGCAGCTTGGAGTTGGCAGGGAGCGAGCAGTACTTC. As protein: CASSLELAGSEQYF. The full variable domain, with the rest looked up from reference TRBV5-1 and TRBJ2-7, is KAGVTQTPRYLIKTRGQQVTLSCSPISGHRSVSWYQQTPGQGLQFLFEYFSETQRNKGNFPGRFSGRQFSNSRSEMNVSTLELGDSALYLCASSLELAGSEQYFGPGTRLTVT.

V is TRBV5-1 and J is TRBJ2-5; 7 positions agree with TRBD1. With 4 bases clipped from V and 3 bases from J, the junction kept 3 bases outside the gene matches. This CDR3 is 13 amino acids long. Germline loops: CDR1 SGHRS, CDR2 YFSETQ. For the CDR3, the DNA is TGCGCCAGCAGCGTCGGGACAGAAGAGACCCAGTACTTC. Its protein is CASSVGTEETQYF.

The CDR3 DNA reads as TGTGCCACCAGCAGAGATAGGGCCGGCTACGAGCAGTACTTC. Translated, it gives CATSRDRAGYEQYF. V and J are TRBV15 and TRBJ2-7, with D unresolved. This CDR3 has 14 residues. CDR1 and CDR2 (germline): LNHNV, YYDKDF (reference sequence). The ends were cut back, 0 bases at V and 3 bases at J, with 9 bases in the middle.

The chain employs TRBV27 and TRBJ2-2, with 8 bases fitting TRBD1. The CDR3 is made up of 14 amino acids. The V gene's germline CDR1 is MNHEY and CDR2 SMNVEV (reference sequence). With 6 bases clipped from V and 6 bases from J, the junction kept 6 bases outside the gene matches. CDR3 DNA: TGTGCCAGCAGCTCGACAGGGGTGGCCGGGGAGCTGTTTTTT. This translates into CASSSTGVAGELFF.